This T cell receptor beta chain appears in the sequencing data of a study of vaccination and CD4 T cells after COVID-19. Treatment noted: approximately 9-day PBMC culture with coronavirus spike peptide pools or control peptides (ViraFEST assay). Regarding this clonotype: Its antigen is undetermined.

With the Oncomine TCR Beta short-read assay, DNA from cultured CD4+ T cells was sequenced. Investigators isolated genomic DNA from cultured CD4+ T cells. Each CDR3 protein gets one entry after TCRdb re-called the PCR reads with MiXCR. The data hold approximately 12,000 distinct CDR3 sequences, with approximately 58% observed a single time. This TCR was sampled from a human donor who had recovered from COVID-19. The material sequenced was CD4+ T cells from blood, cultured in vitro.

CDR3 nucleotides: TGTGCCAGCAGTTACAGTGGTAATGATTCACCCCTCCACTTT. It encodes CASSYSGNDSPLHF. V and J are TRBV6-5 and TRBJ1-6; D gene ambiguous. Trimming removed 2 bases at V and 8 bases at J, with 10 bases between. Looked up from germline, CDR1 is MNHEY and CDR2 is SVGAGI. The CDR3 totals 14 residues.